This is a list of T cell receptor beta chains from one sample in a study of cytomegalovirus exposure and HLA in healthy donors. Produced via immunoSEQ multiplex PCR; TCRdb's table is partial and in-frame only. The data contain 150,000 to 200,000 clones, 79% of them singletons. Source material: PBMCs. The receptor set was obtained from a woman aged 45-65 years in good health and CMV-seronegative. CDR3s include the opening cysteine and the closing phenylalanine or tryptophan. A D gene is named only where the DNA matches it firmly. Clone size is stated in some rows and not others, as once, few, many or a class when expanded.

size,J,V,D,DNA,CDR3
-,TRBJ2-7,TRBV28,-,TGTGCCAGCTCGATCCCCGGCTACGAGCAGTACTTC,CASSIPGYEQYF
-,TRBJ2-3,TRBV7-7,TRBD2,TGTGCTAGCAGCCCTAGACTAGCGGGAGTGGCAGATACGCAGTATTTT,CASSPRLAGVADTQYF
-,TRBJ2-1,TRBV5-1,TRBD2,TGCGCCAGCAGCGGGACTAGCGGGAGGGTAGGATCCTACAATGAGCAGTTCTTC,CASSGTSGRVGSYNEQFF
few,TRBJ2-2,TRBV10-3,-,TGTGCCATCAGTGGGGGGGATCTCACCGGGGAGCTGTTTTTT,CAISGGDLTGELFF
-,TRBJ2-2,TRBV28,-,TGTGCCAGCAGTTTATGGAGGGACACCGGGGAGCTGTTTTTT,CASSLWRDTGELFF
-,TRBJ2-7,TRBV7-7,-,TGTGCTAGCAGCTTAAGTACTACGGCTACCGAGCAGTACTTC,CASSLSTTATEQYF
-,TRBJ2-7,TRBV6-6,-,TGTGCCAGCAGTCAGACCGGGACCGGGGGCTACGAGCAGTACTTC,CASSQTGTGGYEQYF
-,TRBJ1-2,TRBV7-8,TRBD1,TGTGCCAGCACCTCAAGGTTGGACAGGGGCCGGGTGAGCTATGGCTACACCTTC,CASTSRLDRGRVSYGYTF
-,TRBJ2-5,TRBV7-2,-,TGTGCCAGCAGCTTCGGCCCTACGGTAGGACAGCGAGAGACCCAGTACTTC,CASSFGPTVGQRETQYF
-,TRBJ1-6,TRBV7-9,-,TGTGCCAGCAGCTTAGTTGGGTGGAGTGGGGGCGATTCACCCCTCCACTTT,CASSLVGWSGGDSPLHF
-,TRBJ1-1,TRBV15,-,TGTGCCACCAGCAGAGATCCATACACTGAAGCTTTCTTT,CATSRDPYTEAFF
-,TRBJ1-4,TRBV4-1,-,TGCGCCAGCAGCCACCTTGAGGACAGCGTGAATGAAAAACTGTTTTTT,CASSHLEDSVNEKLFF
once,TRBJ2-5,TRBV19,TRBD1,TGTGCCAGTAGTATTAACAGGGGGGAGACCCAGTACTTC,CASSINRGETQYF
-,TRBJ2-3,TRBV7-8,-,TGTGCCAGCAGCTTAGGATGGGCTAGCGACGACCTTACGCAGTATTTT,CASSLGWASDDLTQYF
few,TRBJ2-1,TRBV28,TRBD2,TGTGCCAGCAGTTTGCTGGCTAGCGGCCACAATGAGCAGTTCTTC,CASSLLASGHNEQFF
-,TRBJ2-7,TRBV9,-,TGTGCCAGCAGCCCGTGGGACATCTCCTACGAGCAGTACTTC,CASSPWDISYEQYF
-,TRBJ2-7,TRBV28,-,TGTGCCAGCAGTTTACCAGGCCCAGGCGAGCAGTACTTC,CASSLPGPGEQYF
-,TRBJ1-2,TRBV19,-,TGTGCCAGTAGTATAGGGGGCACTTCGAGCTTCTATGGCTACACCTTC,CASSIGGTSSFYGYTF
-,TRBJ1-1,TRBV18,-,TGTGCCAGCTCACCCGACAGGAAGAACACTGAAGCTTTCTTT,CASSPDRKNTEAFF
-,TRBJ2-3,TRBV7-9,TRBD2,TGTGCCACCTACCCTAGCGGGGGTAGCACAGATACGCAGTATTTT,CATYPSGGSTDTQYF
-,TRBJ1-1,TRBV18,-,TGTGCCAGCGCCGCGGCCGGGGAGATGAACACTGAAGCTTTCTTT,CASAAAGEMNTEAFF
-,TRBJ1-1,TRBV6-5,-,TGTGCCAGCAGTGAGGCGCTGACGAACACTGAAGCTTTCTTT,CASSEALTNTEAFF
-,TRBJ2-5,TRBV28,-,TGTGCCAGCAGTTTAAGCGCGGCGAGGAATAGAGAGACCCAGTACTTC,CASSLSAARNRETQYF
-,TRBJ1-1,TRBV6-5,TRBD1,TGTGCCAGCAGTCGTCCGGGACAGGGGCACACTGAAGCTTTCTTT,CASSRPGQGHTEAFF
few,TRBJ1-3,TRBV7-6,-,TGTGCCAGCAGCTTAGCAGGGAGTTACTCTGGAAACACCATATATTTT,CASSLAGSYSGNTIYF
once,TRBJ1-2,TRBV30,-,TGTGCCTCGGGACACAGGGGCTACACCTTC,CASGHRGYTF
-,TRBJ2-7,TRBV28,TRBD1,TGTGCCAGCAGTGCAAAATACAGGGGGGTATACGAGCAGTACTTC,CASSAKYRGVYEQYF
-,TRBJ1-3,TRBV7-2,-,TGTGCCAGCAGCTTAAAACGACGCTGGGCAGAAGGAAACACCATATATTTT,CASSLKRRWAEGNTIYF
-,TRBJ2-4,TRBV19,-,TGTGCCAGTAGGGCCGGGGCGGGAATGACCAAAAACATTCAGTACTTC,CASRAGAGMTKNIQYF
-,TRBJ1-6,TRBV7-2,TRBD1,TGTGCCAGCAGCTCCCAGGGGGGCAATTCACCCCTCCACTTT,CASSSQGGNSPLHF
-,TRBJ2-3,TRBV9,TRBD1,TGTGCCAGCAGCGCCGACAGGGGCGCCCTGTATTTT,CASSADRGALYF
few,TRBJ2-1,TRBV7-2,TRBD2,TGTGCCAGCAGCTTAGAGCGGGGGGCGAAGGACCATGAGCAGTTCTTC,CASSLERGAKDHEQFF
few,TRBJ1-5,TRBV2,-,TGTGCCAGCAGTGAATCGGCACAGAGCAATCAGCCCCAGCATTTT,CASSESAQSNQPQHF
-,TRBJ2-6,TRBV4-2,TRBD2,TGTGCCAGCAGCCAAGTCACCCCCGGCGGGGGGAGGCTGAATGGGGCCAACGTCCTGACTTTC,CASSQVTPGGGRLNGANVLTF
-,TRBJ1-1,TRBV10-2,-,TGCGCCAGCGCTCACACAGGGATCACTGAAGCTTTCTTT,CASAHTGITEAFF
once,TRBJ1-4,TRBV2,TRBD1,TGTGCCAGCAGTCGGAGCGGGACAGGTTCTTCGGGAAAACTGTTTTTT,CASSRSGTGSSGKLFF
-,TRBJ2-5,TRBV19,TRBD1,TGTGCCAGTAGTATTTCTACGCCCGGGACAGGGGGCTTCCGAGAGACCCAGTACTTC,CASSISTPGTGGFRETQYF
-,TRBJ2-5,TRBV27,TRBD1,TGTGCCAGCAGTTCCCCCGGGACAGGGGAGACCCAGTACTTC,CASSSPGTGETQYF
-,TRBJ1-1,TRBV2,-,TGTGCCAGTAGTTCTCAAGGGGGGAACACTGAAGCTTTCTTT,CASSSQGGNTEAFF
few,TRBJ2-1,TRBV28,-,TGTGCCAGCAGCCCCGGGGTTCCCCACTACAATGAGCAGTTCTTC,CASSPGVPHYNEQFF
-,TRBJ1-1,TRBV7-2,TRBD1,TGTGCCAGCAGCTGGGACAGCCATTTCGGTGAAGCTTTCTTT,CASSWDSHFGEAFF
-,TRBJ1-5,TRBV28,-,TGTGCCAGCAGTTTTCGGTGGCAGGGCGGAGTGAAGCCCCAGCATTTT,CASSFRWQGGVKPQHF
-,TRBJ2-2,TRBV5-5,-,TGTGCCAGCAGCTTGGAGACAGATCGAATTCTTGGGGAGCTGTTTTTT,CASSLETDRILGELFF
-,TRBJ2-5,TRBV19,-,TGTGCCAGTGGGCAGGTACTCCAAGAGACCCAGTACTTC,CASGQVLQETQYF
-,TRBJ2-7,TRBV5-1,-,TGCGCCAGCAGTGCTGGGACACCCACCTACGAGCAGTACTTC,CASSAGTPTYEQYF
-,TRBJ1-2,TRBV25-1,TRBD1,TGTGCCAGCAGTGAATCAGGGACAGGAGGCTACACCTTC,CASSESGTGGYTF
-,TRBJ2-1,TRBV19,TRBD2,TGTGCCAGTACTCCCCTAGCGGGGGGGTTTGCGGAGCAGTTCTTC,CASTPLAGGFAEQFF
-,TRBJ2-7,TRBV5-1,TRBD1,TGCGCCAGCAGCTGGTGGACAGGGGGCGGCGACGAGCAGTACTTC,CASSWWTGGGDEQYF
-,TRBJ2-6,TRBV4-3,-,TGCGCCAGCAGCATAACAGGGAGCTCTGGGGCCAACGTCCTGACTTTC,CASSITGSSGANVLTF